This T cell receptor (beta chain) was sequenced during a study of regulatory T cells in long-lasting Graves disease. Study-wide results and limits: TRBV28 was favored in persistent disease, as were TRBJ1-2 and TRBJ2-5.

This clonotype was recorded many times. Its antigen is still unknown. Trimming cost V 5 bases and J 8 bases, with 15 bases left between them. Germline V gene data show CDR1 as SNHLY and CDR2 as FYNNEI. The CDR3 covers 14 residues. For TCR beta, libraries came from iRepertoire HTBI primers and Arm-PCR of CDR3 regions. TCRdb recomputed calls from the multiplex PCR reads with MiXCR, one row per CDR3 protein. The sample consists of fewer than 650,000 distinct CDR3 sequences, roughly 16% of them appearing once. The time point here: newly diagnosed GD, antithyroid drugs for less than 3 months. The authors made the TCR library using RNA they extracted from PBMCs. This sample also belongs to another study, concerning T cells in Graves' hyperthyroidism and ophthalmopathy.

The sample consisted of peripheral blood mononuclear cells (PBMCs), taken at new diagnosis, from a patient treated with antithyroid drugs. The receptor's source is a young man with Graves disease. The chain links TRBV2 to TRBJ1-4; possible D gene TRBD1, 6 bases. CDR3 sequence: CASSRQGGGEKLFF. CDR3 bases: TGTGCCAGCAGTCGGCAGGGAGGGGGGGAAAAACTGTTTTTT.